These T cell receptor beta chains were read from a single sample in a study of control samples from healthy donors and cancer patients. TCRdb keeps only in-frame clones here, not all; method: immunoSEQ multiplex PCR. The repertoire includes roughly 54,000 clones, approximately 95% of them detected once, and around 1.9% sits in the top ten. Specimen: blood. The source is a woman aged 30 to 39 in good health. CDR3s include the opening cysteine and the closing phenylalanine or tryptophan. The order of the fields is V gene, D gene, clone size, J gene, CDR3 DNA, CDR3 protein. The D gene is left open where the match is weak. Size is omitted from some rows. Given values are once, few, many or a class for expanded clones.

TRBV27	TRBD2	NA	TRBJ2-1	TGTGCCAGCAGGGAAGGACTAGCGGGAGCTTGGGAGCAGTTCTTC	CASREGLAGAWEQFF
TRBV21-1	NA	NA	TRBJ1-5	TGTGCCAGCAGCAAAAAGGGACACTTAGGCGATCAGCCCCAGCATTTT	CASSKKGHLGDQPQHF
TRBV3-1/TRBV3-2	NA	NA	TRBJ2-7	TGTGCCAGCAGCCGAAGGGACGGCTCCTACGAGCAGTACTTC	CASSRRDGSYEQYF
TRBV28	NA	NA	TRBJ2-7	TGTGCCAGCAGTTTAGGGTACGAGCAGTACTTC	CASSLGYEQYF
TRBV7-8	NA	NA	TRBJ1-3	TGTGCCAGCAGCTTAGCACTAGGGACAACTGGAAACACCATATATTTT	CASSLALGTTGNTIYF
TRBV27	TRBD1	NA	TRBJ2-1	TGTGCCACGCTCGGGACAGGGGGATACAATGAGCAGTTCTTC	CATLGTGGYNEQFF
TRBV11-2	TRBD1	NA	TRBJ2-7	TGTGCCAGCAGCTTTAGAGACAGGGGGCGCGAGCAGTACTTC	CASSFRDRGREQYF
TRBV4-1	TRBD1	NA	TRBJ1-6	TGCGCCAGCAGCCAGGTTAACAGGGGCTCCTATAATTCACCCCTCCACTTT	CASSQVNRGSYNSPLHF
TRBV4-2	NA	once	TRBJ1-5	TGTGCCAGCAGCCAAGAGGGGGGGACATCGAATAGCAATCAGCCCCAGCATTTT	CASSQEGGTSNSNQPQHF
TRBV5-1	NA	NA	TRBJ2-7	TGCGCCAGCAGCTCACCGACCGAACCAAGGACAGACATATCCTCCTACGAGCAGTACTTC	CASSSPTEPRTDISSYEQYF
TRBV11-2	NA	NA	TRBJ2-1	TGTGCCAGCAGCTTAGTAGGGGGAACCTACAATGAGCAGTTCTTC	CASSLVGGTYNEQFF
TRBV2	NA	NA	TRBJ2-5	TGTGCCAGCAGTGAAGGACTGACGTTAGAGACCCAGTACTTC	CASSEGLTLETQYF
TRBV4-1	NA	NA	TRBJ1-2	TGCGCCAGCAGCCAAGAGCGGGGGGGGTATGGCTACACCTTC	CASSQERGGYGYTF
TRBV6-6	TRBD1	NA	TRBJ2-5	TGTGCCAGCAGTTACCCACCGGGACAGGGTGTAGAGACCCAGTACTTC	CASSYPPGQGVETQYF
TRBV5-5	NA	NA	TRBJ1-5	TGTGCCAGCAGCTTGGCCGGAATGTGGGGGAACGTTCAGCCCCAGCATTTT	CASSLAGMWGNVQPQHF
TRBV4-1	NA	once	TRBJ2-7	TGCGCCAGCAGCCAAGATCGGACAGACTCCTACGAGCAGTACTTC	CASSQDRTDSYEQYF
TRBV18	TRBD2	NA	TRBJ2-2	TGTGCCAGCTCACCACCAGGAGGGAGGGCGAACACCGGGGAGCTGTTTTTT	CASSPPGGRANTGELFF
TRBV28	NA	NA	TRBJ2-1	TGTGCCAGCAGTTTTAAGTCCTGGCAGTTCTTC	CASSFKSWQFF